The 28 T cell receptor beta chains given below trace back to one sample, sequenced in a study of identical twins. One entry per CDR3 protein, called by TCRdb with MiXCR from the 5' RACE reads. The data contain about 480,000 distinct CDR3 sequences, 13% to 15% of them singletons. A further study also used this sample, focusing on yellow fever vaccine responses in identical twins.

The sequenced sample was CD4+ T cells sorted from blood. All receptors derive from a young woman in good health.

This clonotype was seen a few times. V is TRBV7-9 and J is TRBJ2-2; possibly TRBD1 for D (6 bases). The CDR3 is made up of 16 amino acids. CDR1 and CDR2 (germline): SEHNR, FQNEAQ (reference sequence). The V end lost 7 bases, the J end lost 0 bases, and 15 bases lay between the germline ends. CDR3 DNA: TGTGCCAGCACCCTACCAGGGGCAGCGAACACCGGGGAGCTGTTTTTT. Its translation is CASTLPGAANTGELFF.

V gene TRBV7-2 combines with J gene TRBJ1-4; a weak D match, TRBD1 (5 bases). V lost 1 base to trimming and J lost 0 bases, with 6 bases between them. The germline V gene encodes CDR1 SGHTA and CDR2 FQGNSA. The CDR3 runs 15 residues. CDR3 DNA: TGTGCCAGCAGCTTAGGGGACCCAACTAATGAAAAACTGTTTTTT. Its protein product is CASSLGDPTNEKLFF.

This clonotype was detected only a few times. The V gene is TRBV4-3, the J gene TRBJ2-7, with D perhaps matching TRBD1 or TRBD2 (5 bases each). Trimming left V 4 bases short and J 2 bases short, with 12 bases between. There are 14 residues in the CDR3. CDR1 is LGHNA and CDR2 is YSLEER in the germline V gene. CDR3: CASSPTMGPYEQYF. For the CDR3, the DNA is TGCGCCAGCAGCCCAACAATGGGACCCTACGAGCAGTACTTC.

The J gene is TRBJ2-1, the V gene TRBV20-1; 7 bases line up with TRBD2. This CDR3 is 18 amino acids long. CDR1 is DFQATT and CDR2 is SNEGSKA in the germline V gene (reference sequence). J gave up 0 bases and V 3 bases, and 14 bases lay outside the gene matches. CDR3 DNA sequence: TGCAGTGCTAGGGGTGGAGGGACTAATCAGGGCTCCTACAATGAGCAGTTCTTC. Its translation: CSARGGGTNQGSYNEQFF.

The J gene is TRBJ2-7, the V gene TRBV18, with 7 bases that match TRBD1. The CDR3 covers 14 residues. Trimming cost V 3 bases and J 6 bases; bases outside gene matches: 8. Germline V lookup: CDR1 KGHSH, CDR2 LQKENI. The CDR3 nucleotides read TGTGCCAGCTCACCGCCGACAGGGTTGGGCGAGCAGTACTTC. Amino acids: CASSPPTGLGEQYF.

This clonotype was detected ten times or more. This rearrangement joins TRBV18 to TRBJ1-5; no reliable D call. The CDR3 sequence is 13 residues long. From germline, CDR1 is KGHSH and CDR2 LQKENI. Trimming took 4 bases from V and 0 from J, leaving 4 bases between them. This CDR3 reads CASSQDSNQPQHF. In DNA form, the CDR3 reads TGTGCCAGCTCACAGGATAGCAATCAGCCCCAGCATTTT.

The gene calls are TRBV20-1 and TRBJ2-7, with 10 positions matching TRBD2. Germline V gene data show CDR1 as DFQATT and CDR2 as SNEGSKA (reference sequence). The CDR3 contains 14 residues. After removal of 6 bases from V and 2 bases from J, the junction contained 7 bases not matched to a gene. CDR3 bases: TGCAGTGCCACCCGGACTAGCGGAACCTACGAGCAGTACTTC. Its translation is CSATRTSGTYEQYF.

The chain joins TRBV20-1 to TRBJ2-2, with 8 bases matching TRBD1. With 3 bases clipped from V and 6 bases from J, the junction kept 6 bases outside the gene matches. Germline V gives CDR1 DFQATT, CDR2 SNEGSKA (reference sequence). CDR3 length: 14 residues. For the CDR3, the DNA is TGCAGTGCTAGTTATCAGGGGGCGGCCGGGGAGCTGTTTTTT. Translating it yields CSASYQGAAGELFF.

This clonotype was seen a handful of times. The CDR3 nucleotides are TGTGCCAGCAGCCGTACAGGGTTCCAAGAGACCCAGTACTTC. Its protein is CASSRTGFQETQYF. This chain links TRBV7-2 with TRBJ2-5; D is possibly TRBD1 (6 bases). Trimming took 5 bases from V and 1 from J, leaving 11 bases between them. This CDR3 region has 14 residues. Germline loops: CDR1 SGHTA, CDR2 FQGNSA.

The chain has TRBV29-1 and TRBJ2-5, with D tentatively TRBD2 (5 bases). V was shortened by 5 bases and J by 5 bases, with 12 bases between the two germline ends. Germline lookup yields CDR1 SQVTM and CDR2 ANQGSEA. The CDR3 is 12 amino acids. This CDR3 reads CSVSSGGETQYF. DNA for the CDR3: TGCAGCGTTTCGAGTGGCGGGGAGACCCAGTACTTC.

The CDR3 DNA reads TGTGCCAGCAGTGAGGCGATCGGCGGCTCGGCTTTCTTT. Translation gives CASSEAIGGSAFF. The rearrangement links TRBV2 to TRBJ1-1; D is undetermined. This CDR3 spans 13 amino acids. Germline V lookup: CDR1 SNHLY, CDR2 FYNNEI. The V end lost 3 bases, the J end lost 11 bases, and 16 bases lay between the germline ends.

This clonotype showed up just a few times. V usage is TRBV6-1 and J usage is TRBJ1-2, with D perhaps matching TRBD1 (6 bases). Trimming took 4 bases from V and 3 from J, leaving 12 bases between them. The CDR3 is 14 amino acids. CDR1 MNHNS and CDR2 SASEGT come from the germline V gene. The CDR3 spells CASSGWGGDYGYTF. CDR3 nucleotides: TGTGCCAGCAGTGGATGGGGGGGCGACTATGGCTACACCTTC.

The V gene is TRBV7-9, the J gene TRBJ2-7; D is undetermined. The V gene lost 0 bases and the J gene lost 2 bases, with 14 bases spanning the gap. This CDR3 has 16 residues. Germline values: CDR1 SEHNR, CDR2 FQNEAQ (reference sequence). This CDR3 reads CASSLAVSSRAYEQYF. CDR3 nucleotide sequence: TGTGCCAGCAGCTTAGCGGTATCCAGCCGAGCCTACGAGCAGTACTTC.

The chain joins TRBV21-1 to TRBJ2-5. TRBV21-1 is termed a pseudogene. This CDR3 is 14 amino acids long. The CDR3 is CASSKANSRETQYF. DNA for the CDR3: TGTGCCAGCAGCAAAGCTAACAGTAGGGAGACCCAGTACTTC.

The chain couples TRBV11-2 to TRBJ2-1; no firm D call. Germline CDR1 is SGHAT and CDR2 is FQNNGV. The CDR3 consists of 14 residues. Trimming left V 5 bases short and J 9 bases short, with 17 bases between. The chain's CDR3 is CASSLDPLVTEQFF. The DNA of the CDR3 is TGTGCCAGCAGCCTCGACCCCCTAGTCACTGAGCAGTTCTTC.

V usage is TRBV14 and J usage is TRBJ2-1, with 9 positions matching TRBD1. V was pared by 4 bases and J by 9 bases, with 13 bases of the junction left unmatched. Germline CDR1 SGHDN, CDR2 FVKESK. CDR3 size: 16 residues. CDR3 region: CASSRQGGVLPSEQFF. CDR3 DNA: TGTGCCAGCAGCCGACAGGGGGGGGTCTTACCCTCTGAGCAGTTCTTC.

This clonotype was found a few times. This chain links TRBV20-1 with TRBJ1-3; D is uncertain. This CDR3 is built from 13 residues. Trimming left V 0 bases short and J 0 bases short, with 3 bases between. The V gene's germline CDR1 is DFQATT and CDR2 SNEGSKA (reference sequence). CDR3 sequence (DNA): TGCAGTGCTAGAGACAACTCTGGAAACACCATATATTTT. The encoded protein is CSARDNSGNTIYF.

This clonotype appeared a few times. V and J are TRBV10-3 and TRBJ1-1; D is undetermined. Between the trimmed V and J ends, which lost 11 bases and 3 bases, there was a span of 16 bases. Germline V gene lookup returns CDR1 ENHRY and CDR2 SYGVKD. The CDR3 consists of 13 residues. The CDR3: CAAHRDLDTEAFF. In DNA form, the CDR3 reads TGTGCCGCCCACCGGGATCTCGACACTGAAGCTTTCTTT.

This chain connects TRBV6-5 to TRBJ2-7, with 9 bases lining up with TRBD2. The ends lost 0 bases at V and 9 bases at J; junction bases unmatched: 6. Germline values: CDR1 MNHEY, CDR2 SVGAGI. CDR3 length: 14 amino acids. The DNA for the CDR3 is TGTGCCAGCAGTTACTCTATAGCGGGGGCGGGGCAGTACTTC. Protein sequence: CASSYSIAGAGQYF.

V is TRBV4-2 and J is TRBJ2-7, with 7 bases that match TRBD2. The CDR3 totals 15 residues. Germline V gene sequence: CDR1 LGHNA, CDR2 YNFKEQ. V trimming: 1 base; J trimming: 2 bases; junction bases outside the gene matches: 5. CDR3 nucleotide sequence: TGTGCCAGCAGCCAAGGGGGGGGTGGAGCCTACGAGCAGTACTTC. As protein: CASSQGGGGAYEQYF.

This clonotype was picked up many times. This chain links TRBV27 with TRBJ2-5; possible D gene TRBD2, 5 bases. From germline, CDR1 is MNHEY and CDR2 SMNVEV (reference sequence). With 6 bases removed from V and 1 base from J, the gap between germline ends came to 18 bases. The CDR3 is made up of 16 amino acids. CDR3 sequence (DNA): TGTGCCAGCAGCTACACAAGAGGGCGGTTCCAAGAGACCCAGTACTTC. This gives the protein CASSYTRGRFQETQYF.

This clonotype was seen a handful of times. The CDR3 spells CASSSSVQETQYF. CDR3 sequence (DNA): TGCGCCAGCAGCTCCTCCGTCCAAGAGACCCAGTACTTC. This chain connects TRBV5-1 to TRBJ2-5; no clear D gene. Trimming stripped 3 bases from V and 1 base from J, with 7 bases between. Germline values: CDR1 SGHRS, CDR2 YFSETQ. The CDR3 extends over 13 amino acids.

This clonotype has more than one count but fewer than ten. The V call is TRBV28, the J call TRBJ2-7; D not certain. This CDR3 comprises 18 residues. V shed 3 bases and J shed 2 bases, with 23 bases lying between them. CDR1 MDHEN and CDR2 SYDVKM come from the germline V gene. CDR3 loop: CASSFLKTPPTATYEQYF. CDR3 in DNA: TGTGCCAGCAGTTTCCTCAAGACTCCTCCGACGGCTACCTACGAGCAGTACTTC. The full variable domain, in which reference TRBV28 and TRBJ2-7 provide the parts outside the CDR3, is DVKVTQSSRYLVKRTGEKVFLECVQDMDHENMFWYRQDPGLGLRLIYFSYDVKMKEKGDIPEGYSVSREKKERFSLILESASTNQTSMYLCASSFLKTPPTATYEQYFGPGTRLTVT.

This clonotype was found many times. The chain combines TRBV12-3 or TRBV12-4 with TRBJ2-7, with D hard to call. This CDR3 spans 12 amino acids. The V gene lost 2 bases and the J gene lost 4 bases, with 6 bases spanning the gap. CDR3 in DNA: TGTGCCAGCAGTTTAATGGAATACGAGCAGTACTTC. Translating it yields CASSLMEYEQYF.

V and J are TRBV20-1 and TRBJ2-5; possibly TRBD2 for D (7 bases). The CDR3 spans 15 residues. Germline CDR1 is DFQATT and CDR2 is SNEGSKA (reference sequence). Trimming took 4 bases from V and 0 from J, leaving 15 bases between them. CDR3 residues: CSAKIGGLYQETQYF. The CDR3 coding sequence is TGCAGTGCTAAAATCGGGGGGCTATACCAAGAGACCCAGTACTTC.

In this sample, this clonotype turned up a few times. The chain has TRBV20-1 and TRBJ2-7, with 10 positions matching TRBD2. J lost 2 bases, V lost 3 bases, and 4 bases had no gene match. The CDR3 covers 14 residues. Germline-derived CDR1 and CDR2 are DFQATT and SNEGSKA (reference sequence). The CDR3 DNA is TGCAGTGCTAGTATACTAGCGGGGACCTACGAGCAGTACTTC. Amino acids: CSASILAGTYEQYF.

This chain links TRBV10-1 with TRBJ2-3, with D perhaps assigned TRBD1 or TRBD2 (5 bases each). CDR3 length: 15 amino acids. Between the trimmed V and J ends, which lost 6 bases and 3 bases, there was a span of 16 bases. Germline lookup yields CDR1 WNHNN and CDR2 SYGVQD (reference sequence). The DNA of the CDR3 is TGCGCCAGCAGCGAGAGGGGTGGATCGACAGATACGCAGTATTTT. Its protein product is CASSERGGSTDTQYF.

V usage is TRBV7-2 and J usage is TRBJ2-7; 8 nucleotides line up with TRBD2. V was clipped by 0 bases and J by 2 bases; unmatched bases: 3. This CDR3 comprises 15 residues. The V gene's germline CDR1 is SGHTA and CDR2 FQGNSA. In nucleotides, the CDR3 is TGTGCCAGCAGCTTAGCACTAGCGGATCCCTACGAGCAGTACTTC. It codes for CASSLALADPYEQYF. Full variable domain (outside the CDR3, taken from reference TRBV7-2 and TRBJ2-7): GAGVSQSPSNKVTEKGKDVELRCDPISGHTALYWYRQSLGQGLEFLIYFQGNSAPDKSGLPSDRFSAERTGGSVSTLTIQRTQQEDSAVYLCASSLALADPYEQYFGPGTRLTVT.